This T cell receptor (beta chain) emerged from a study of shared clonotypes between healthy human individuals (dated by TCRdb to 2018 to 2020). As for the study more broadly: A few men and a couple of women, aged 18 to 49 years, made up the cohort. To increase sequencing depth and limit assay-specific biases, different laboratories used diverse techniques to prepare libraries and sequence TCR repertoires. To estimate repertoire size and how much clonotypes are shared between individuals, the study performed deep sequencing of blood TCR repertoires from roughly five healthy adults. For each donor, three plates each were used for CD4 naive and CD4 memory, two plates were used for CD8 naive, and one plate was used for CD8 memory. Between about 0.85 and 9.5 billion PBMCs per donor were obtained by leukapheresis. The full study reports these points: When several donors were compared, the shared fraction of clonotypes was around 5% for naive CD4, more than 3% for naive CD8, roughly 2.5% for memory CD4, and around 0.37% for memory CD8. Based on pairwise subsampling, the degree of clonotype sharing among donors was expected to be affected by sequencing depth. Estimated clonotype richness was generally larger for naive than for memory subsets. Sampling was restricted to blood, and TCR repertoires in tissues likely differ from the TCR repertoires found in blood. Clonotypes shared by all four sorted-subset donors showed higher generation probabilities than non-shared clonotypes. The genetic and exposure-history diversity represented was limited by the small number of donors. Incomplete sequencing was indicated by rarefaction of sorted-subset datasets, despite the large sequencing depth.

Using the deep immunoSEQ assay, TCR CDR3 regions were amplified from genomic DNA by multiplex PCR. Extracted genomic DNA from each cell subset was distributed evenly across all wells of several immunoSEQ 96-well plates, and each plate was treated as a replicate. For sorted subsets, about 200 ng genomic DNA, equal to 25,000 to 35,000 T cell genomes, was loaded into each replicate PCR. The purified libraries were quantified using a Qubit 3.0 fluorometer, sized with a Bioanalyzer 2100, and then quantified again using the KAPA Library Quantification kit. Each immunoSEQ 96-well plate was sequenced on its own single-read 150-cycle Illumina NextSeq 550 flow cell. The original methods were these. Because the immunoSEQ output included only junctional sequences and no quality scores, the filtering could not be the same as the filtering used for full-length reads. To assign V/J genes and CDR3, sequences were annotated against IMGT germline references using PyIR, a Python wrapper for IgBLAST v1.9. Any read was removed if the V/J assignment was weak (E-value above 1e-6), the CDR3 was missing, or the read contained stop codons, out-of-frame junctions, or ambiguous translated residues. A V3J clonotype was defined by an identical inferred V gene, J gene, and CDR3 amino acid sequence. Percentage overlap between repertoires was computed as shared unique clonotypes divided by the size of the smaller repertoire. Richness of each repertoire was evaluated using RTK rarefaction, the Chao1 estimator, and Recon v2.1 estimates of unobserved clonotypes. Generation probabilities for all TCRbeta clonotypes obtained by the gDNA method from four donors were computed using OLGA. What TCRdb holds here is the immuneACCESS table cut down to in-frame rearrangements. Part of the clones is not present; checked against another copy, under half of the missing clones reflect an unresolved V gene, and the others are unexplained. Clonal size and the V and J genes are those of that table, whereas D and trimming came from the DNA. For this sample the table gives hundreds of thousands of clones, of which 98% were detected only once. The top ten clonotypes cover around 0.3% of the sample.

Remarks on this clone: What this receptor recognizes is not known. No much larger clone is present one base from it, and per-base qualities are unavailable.

For the CD8 naive samples, CD45RO-negative cells were positively selected for CCR7, yielding a CD45RA+CCR7+ population from which TemRA cells were excluded. The donors were healthy, HIV-negative adults who had no recently reported acute infections or vaccinations. Every donor was a Caucasian adult residing in Nashville, Tennessee, USA. After blood collection by leukapheresis, PBMCs were isolated using Ficoll-Histopaque density gradient centrifugation and then cryopreserved in the vapor phase of liquid nitrogen. Analytical flow cytometry was used to check the purity and quantity of every magnetically sorted T cell population. From each sorted fraction, genomic DNA was isolated and quantified by UV absorbance on a Nanodrop 2000c. The CDR3 covers 15 residues, taking in both the cysteine and the phenylalanine. The CDR3 DNA has 45 bases and is translated from base 1. Germline trimming amounts to 3 bases on V and 5 bases on J, with 3 as the count of junction bases outside the gene matches. The germline V gene encodes CDR1 MNHEY and CDR2 SVGAGI.

What was sequenced was naive CD8+ T cells sorted from blood. The sample's cell subset or site label, decoded: CD45RA+CCR7+. The receptor comes from a man aged 30-40 years in good health. The rearrangement combines TRBV6-5 with TRBJ2-2, and 10 junctional nucleotides match TRBD2. CDR3 sequence: CASSYGTSVTGELFF. The DNA sequence is as follows: TGTGCCAGCAGTTATGGGACTAGCGTTACCGGGGAGCTGTTTTTT.